This T cell receptor (beta chain) was identified during a study of blood T cell repertoires in COVID-19. In the study overall: Specimens from acute and convalescent COVID-19 originated in the United States, Italy and Spain. Sources were T cells, B-cell-depleted T cells, or PBMCs; the material itself was cDNA or gDNA.

The CDR3 has 17 amino acids. In germline, CDR1 is SQVTM, CDR2 ANQGSEA. Trimming pared 5 bases from V and 0 bases from J, leaving 21 bases between. Patients in Seattle were enrolled during active infection, then followed longitudinally. Authors' data handling: Reference gene primer amplification gave estimated nucleated cell counts. Libraries were prepared by immunoSEQ multiplex PCR; TCRdb keeps only in-frame clonotypes and omits some of them. That table supplies the V and J calls and clone size; D and trimming were determined from the DNA. The table includes some 310,000 clones, around 89% detected once.

The clonotype comes from a woman aged 40 to 49 with COVID-19, enrolled during active disease. Sequencing was carried out using peripheral blood. The chain employs TRBV29-1 and TRBJ2-3; a possible D gene is TRBD1 (6 bases). DNA of the CDR3: TGCAGCGTTCTGATTTATGGACAGTTAAAAAGCACAGATACGCAGTATTTT. Translation gives CSVLIYGQLKSTDTQYF.